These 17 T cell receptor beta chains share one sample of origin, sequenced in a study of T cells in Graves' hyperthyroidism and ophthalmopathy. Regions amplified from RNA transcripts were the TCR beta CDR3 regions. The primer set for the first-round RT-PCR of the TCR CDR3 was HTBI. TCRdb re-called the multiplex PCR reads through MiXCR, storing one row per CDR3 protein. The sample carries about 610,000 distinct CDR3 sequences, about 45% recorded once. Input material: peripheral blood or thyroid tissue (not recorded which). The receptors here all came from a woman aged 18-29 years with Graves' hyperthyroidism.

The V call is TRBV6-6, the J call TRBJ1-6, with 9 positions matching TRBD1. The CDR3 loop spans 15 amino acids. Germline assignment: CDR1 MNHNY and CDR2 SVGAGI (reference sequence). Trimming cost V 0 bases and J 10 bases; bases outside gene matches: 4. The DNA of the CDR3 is TGTGCCAGCAGTTACTCGACAGGGGGACGGTCACCCCTCCACTTT. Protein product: CASSYSTGGRSPLHF.

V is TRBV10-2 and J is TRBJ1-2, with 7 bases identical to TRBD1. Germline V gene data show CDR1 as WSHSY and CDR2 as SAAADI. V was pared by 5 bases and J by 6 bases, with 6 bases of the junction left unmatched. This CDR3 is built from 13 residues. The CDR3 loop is CASSNRGGDGYTF. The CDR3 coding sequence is TGCGCCAGCAGTAACAGGGGAGGGGATGGCTACACCTTC.

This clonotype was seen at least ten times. The CDR3 region is CASSPADPGLAGETQYF. The CDR3 DNA reads TGTGCCAGCAGTCCCGCGGATCCGGGACTAGCGGGAGAGACCCAGTACTTC. The chain uses TRBV12-3 or TRBV12-4 and TRBJ2-5; 12 bases line up with TRBD2. This CDR3 has 17 amino acids. V lost 5 bases to trimming and J lost 4 bases; unmatched junction nucleotides: 11.

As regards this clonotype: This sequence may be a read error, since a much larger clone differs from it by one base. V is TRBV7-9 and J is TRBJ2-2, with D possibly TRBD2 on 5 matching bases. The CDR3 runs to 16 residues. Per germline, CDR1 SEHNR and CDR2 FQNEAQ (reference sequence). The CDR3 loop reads CASSPLGRANTGEPFF. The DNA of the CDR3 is TGTGCCAGCAGCCCCCTCGGGCGGGCGAACACCGGGGAGCCGTTTTTT.

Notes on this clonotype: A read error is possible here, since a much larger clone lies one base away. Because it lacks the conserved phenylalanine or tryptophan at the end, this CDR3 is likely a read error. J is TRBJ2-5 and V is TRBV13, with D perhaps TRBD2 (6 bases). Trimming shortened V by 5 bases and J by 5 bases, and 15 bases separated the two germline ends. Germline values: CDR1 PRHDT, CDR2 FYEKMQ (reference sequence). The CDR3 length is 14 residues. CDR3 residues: CASSGPPGEETQYL. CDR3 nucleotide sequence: TGTGCCAGCAGCGGACCCCCGGGGGAGGAGACCCAGTACCTC.

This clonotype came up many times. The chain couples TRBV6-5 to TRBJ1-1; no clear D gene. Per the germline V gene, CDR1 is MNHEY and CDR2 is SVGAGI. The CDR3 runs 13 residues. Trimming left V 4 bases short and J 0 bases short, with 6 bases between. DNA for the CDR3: TGTGCCAGCAGTTCGGATATGAACACTGAAGCTTTCTTT. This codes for CASSSDMNTEAFF.

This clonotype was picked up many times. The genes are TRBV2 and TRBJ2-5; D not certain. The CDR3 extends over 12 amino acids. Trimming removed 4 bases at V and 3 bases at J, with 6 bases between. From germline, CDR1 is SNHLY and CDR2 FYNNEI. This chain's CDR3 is CASSATEETQYF. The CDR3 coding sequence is TGTGCCAGCAGTGCTACAGAAGAGACCCAGTACTTC.

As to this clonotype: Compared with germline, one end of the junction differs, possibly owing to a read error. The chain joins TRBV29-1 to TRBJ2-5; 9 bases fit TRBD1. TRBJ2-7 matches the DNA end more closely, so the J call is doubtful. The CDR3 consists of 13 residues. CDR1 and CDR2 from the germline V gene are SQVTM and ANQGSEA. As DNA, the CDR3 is TGTGCCAGTAGAAAGGACAGGGGCGACGAGCAGTACTTC. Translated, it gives CASRKDRGDEQYF.

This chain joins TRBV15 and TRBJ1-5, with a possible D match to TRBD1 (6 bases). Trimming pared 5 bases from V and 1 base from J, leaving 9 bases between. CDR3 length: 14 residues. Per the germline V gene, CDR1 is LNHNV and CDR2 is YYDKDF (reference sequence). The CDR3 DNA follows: TGTGCCACCAGCTCAGGGGTGAGCAATCAGCCCCAGCATTTT. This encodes CATSSGVSNQPQHF.

The CDR3 DNA reads as TGTGCCAGCAGTCGACAGTATGCGGGGGAGCAGTACTTC. It is translated as CASSRQYAGEQYF. The V and J genes are TRBV6-5 and TRBJ2-7; D may be TRBD2 (6 bases). Per the germline V gene, CDR1 is MNHEY and CDR2 is SVGAGI. This CDR3 has 13 amino acids. V was cut by 5 bases and J by 7 bases, with 15 bases left in between.

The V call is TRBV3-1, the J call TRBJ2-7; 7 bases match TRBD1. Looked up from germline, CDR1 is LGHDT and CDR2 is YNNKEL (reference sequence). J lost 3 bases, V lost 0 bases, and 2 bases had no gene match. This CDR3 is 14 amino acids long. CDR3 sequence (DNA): TGTGCCAGCAGCCAAGATCAGGGGGTCTACGAGCAGTACTTC. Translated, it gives CASSQDQGVYEQYF.

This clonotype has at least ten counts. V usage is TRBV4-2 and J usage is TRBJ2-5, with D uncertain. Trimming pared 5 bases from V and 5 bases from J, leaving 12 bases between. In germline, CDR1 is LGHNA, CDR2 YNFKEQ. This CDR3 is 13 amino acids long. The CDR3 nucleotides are TGTGCCAGCAGCTATACTAATACGGAGACCCAGTACTTC. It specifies CASSYTNTETQYF.

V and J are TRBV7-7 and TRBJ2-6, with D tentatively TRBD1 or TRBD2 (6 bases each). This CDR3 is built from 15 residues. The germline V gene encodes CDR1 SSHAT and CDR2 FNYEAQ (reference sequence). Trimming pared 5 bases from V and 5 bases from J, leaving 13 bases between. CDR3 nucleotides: TGTGCCAGCAGCAGGGGGGAGGTGTGGGCCAACGTCCTGACTTTC. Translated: CASSRGEVWANVLTF.

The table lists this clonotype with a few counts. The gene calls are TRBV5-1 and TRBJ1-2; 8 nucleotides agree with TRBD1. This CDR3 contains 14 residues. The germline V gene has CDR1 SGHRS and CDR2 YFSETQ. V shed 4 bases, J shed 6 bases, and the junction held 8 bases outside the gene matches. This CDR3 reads CASSGTGRDDGYTF. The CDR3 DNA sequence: TGCGCCAGCAGCGGGACAGGACGGGATGATGGCTACACCTTC. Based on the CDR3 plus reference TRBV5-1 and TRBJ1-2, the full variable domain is KAGVTQTPRYLIKTRGQQVTLSCSPISGHRSVSWYQQTPGQGLQFLFEYFSETQRNKGNFPGRFSGRQFSNSRSEMNVSTLELGDSALYLCASSGTGRDDGYTFGSGTRLTVV.

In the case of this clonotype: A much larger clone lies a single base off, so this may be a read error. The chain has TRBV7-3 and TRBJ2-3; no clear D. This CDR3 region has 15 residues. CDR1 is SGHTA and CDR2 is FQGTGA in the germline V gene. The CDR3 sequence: CAGSLRGGQTDTQYF. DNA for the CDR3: TGTGCCGGCAGCTTACGTGGCGGTCAGACAGATACGCAGTATTTT.

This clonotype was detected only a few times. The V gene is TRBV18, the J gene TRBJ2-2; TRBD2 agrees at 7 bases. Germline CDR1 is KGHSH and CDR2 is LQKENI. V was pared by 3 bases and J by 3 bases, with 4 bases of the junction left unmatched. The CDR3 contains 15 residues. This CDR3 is CASSPAGVDTGELFF. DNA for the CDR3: TGTGCCAGCTCACCGGCGGGAGTAGACACCGGGGAGCTGTTTTTT.

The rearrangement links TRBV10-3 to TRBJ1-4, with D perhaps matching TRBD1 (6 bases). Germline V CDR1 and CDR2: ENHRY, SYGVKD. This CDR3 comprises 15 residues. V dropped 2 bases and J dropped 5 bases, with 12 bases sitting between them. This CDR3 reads CAISEPGAQNEKLFF. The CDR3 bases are TGTGCCATCAGTGAGCCGGGGGCGCAGAATGAAAAACTGTTTTTT.